The 2 T cell receptor beta chains below come from one sample, sequenced in a study of cytomegalovirus exposure and HLA in healthy donors (dated by TCRdb to about 2017). Library prep was done by the immunoSEQ multiplex PCR assay. For the multiplex PCR, a mixture combining 60 forward primers for TCR Vbeta segments and 13 reverse primers for TCR Jbeta segments was used. Sourced from immuneACCESS, this table was stored by TCRdb with only in-frame sequences that have V and J called. A share of the clones is absent; for the studies checked, an unresolved V gene accounts for under half, and the remainder has no known explanation. The sample profile shows roughly 160,000 clones; 80% of them were found once. Of the sample, roughly 1.3% is held by the ten largest clones. The sequencing sample was made of PBMCs. Receptors originate from a man between 25 and 39 years old in good health and CMV-seronegative.

This chain links TRBV27 with TRBJ2-2; no clear D gene. Germline loops: CDR1 MNHEY, CDR2 SMNVEV (reference sequence). The ends were cut back, 6 bases at V and 6 bases at J, with 17 bases in the middle. The CDR3 spans 15 residues. CDR3 DNA sequence: TGTGCCAGCAGCCTACGGAGATCGGGTGCCGGGGAGCTGTTTTTT. Amino acid sequence: CASSLRRSGAGELFF.

V is TRBV27 and J is TRBJ1-4, with 7 bases fitting TRBD1. CDR3 size: 16 residues. Germline CDR1 is MNHEY and CDR2 is SMNVEV (reference sequence). J was trimmed by 0 bases and V by 5 bases; bases with no gene match: 6. As DNA, the CDR3 is TGTGCCAGCAGTCCCGACAGGGCGGCAACTAATGAAAAACTGTTTTTT. Its translation: CASSPDRAATNEKLFF.